This T cell receptor (beta chain) is drawn from a study of chemoradiotherapy in HPV16-positive cancers. Looking at the study overall: Candidate HPV-specific clones and shared TCR motifs came from two HPV16-positive patients.

Broader study findings: Non-HPV-specific T cells did not expand in tumors during treatment, whereas candidate HPV-specific clones and E7-related motifs did. Better recurrence-free survival went with HPV-responsive T-cell expansion in HPV16-positive patients.

This CDR3 spans 13 amino acids. Germline CDR1 and CDR2: LNHDA and SQIVND (reference sequence). With 3 bases removed from V and 4 bases from J, the gap between germline ends came to 9 bases. Measured with immunoSEQ multiplex PCR; TCRdb has only the in-frame clones, and not every one. Among 10,000 to 11,000 clones listed, 70% to 85% were seen once. Regarding this clone: The antigen is undetermined.

The chain joins TRBV19 to TRBJ1-2; D not resolved. This TCR was recovered from a human donor with HPV-associated anogenital cancer. Sampling was conducted from a patient who underwent chemoradiotherapy. CDR3 protein: CASSMKTLYGYTF. The DNA for the CDR3 is TGTGCCAGTAGTATGAAGACCCTCTATGGCTACACCTTC.